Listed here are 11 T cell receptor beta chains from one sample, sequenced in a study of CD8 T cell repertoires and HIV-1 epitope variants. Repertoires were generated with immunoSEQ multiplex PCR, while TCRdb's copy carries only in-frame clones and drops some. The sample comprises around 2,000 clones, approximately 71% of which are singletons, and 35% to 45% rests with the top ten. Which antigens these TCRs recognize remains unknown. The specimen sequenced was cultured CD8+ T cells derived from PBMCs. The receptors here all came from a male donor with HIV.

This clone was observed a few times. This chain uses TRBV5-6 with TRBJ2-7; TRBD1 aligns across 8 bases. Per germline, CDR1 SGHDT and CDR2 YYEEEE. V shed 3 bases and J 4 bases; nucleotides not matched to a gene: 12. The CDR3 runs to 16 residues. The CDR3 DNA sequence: TGTGCCAGCAGCTGGCAGTCGACCAGGGGGCTATACGAGCAGTACTTC. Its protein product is CASSWQSTRGLYEQYF.

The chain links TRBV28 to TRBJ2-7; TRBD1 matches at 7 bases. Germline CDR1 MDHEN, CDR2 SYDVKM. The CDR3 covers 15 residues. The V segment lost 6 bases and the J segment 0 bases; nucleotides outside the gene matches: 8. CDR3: CASRALTGSSYEQYF. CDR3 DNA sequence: TGTGCCAGCAGAGCTCTGACAGGGAGCTCCTACGAGCAGTACTTC.

CDR3 amino acids: CASSLATGTYNEQFF. CDR3 in DNA: TGTGCCAGCAGCTTAGCCACAGGAACCTACAATGAGCAGTTCTTC. This chain uses TRBV11-2 with TRBJ2-1; perhaps TRBD1 as D (5 bases). From germline, CDR1 is SGHAT and CDR2 FQNNGV. CDR3 length: 15 residues. The V and J ends lost 1 base and 2 bases respectively, with 9 bases between them.

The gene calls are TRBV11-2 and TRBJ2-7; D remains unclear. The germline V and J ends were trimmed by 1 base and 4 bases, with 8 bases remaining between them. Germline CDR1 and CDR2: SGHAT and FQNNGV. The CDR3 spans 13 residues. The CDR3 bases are TGTGCCAGCAGCTTAGTTGGCAGTTACGAGCAGTACTTC. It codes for CASSLVGSYEQYF.

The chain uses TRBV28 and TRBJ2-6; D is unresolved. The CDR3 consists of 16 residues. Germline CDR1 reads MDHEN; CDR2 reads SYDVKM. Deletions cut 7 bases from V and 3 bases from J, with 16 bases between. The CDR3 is CASKTRVNFGANVLTF. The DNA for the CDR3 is TGTGCCAGCAAAACCAGAGTTAACTTTGGGGCCAACGTCCTGACTTTC.

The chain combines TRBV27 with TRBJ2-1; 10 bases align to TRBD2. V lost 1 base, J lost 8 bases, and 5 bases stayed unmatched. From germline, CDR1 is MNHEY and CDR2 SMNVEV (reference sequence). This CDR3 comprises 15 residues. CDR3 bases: TGTGCCAGCAGTTTATTGCTAGCGGGAGTATATGAGCAGTTCTTC. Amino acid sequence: CASSLLLAGVYEQFF.

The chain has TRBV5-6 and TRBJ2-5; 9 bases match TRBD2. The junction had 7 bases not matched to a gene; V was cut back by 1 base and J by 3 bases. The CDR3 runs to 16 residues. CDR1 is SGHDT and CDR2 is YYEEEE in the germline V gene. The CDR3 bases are TGTGCCAGCAGCTTGAGTTTAGAGCGGGGGGAAGAGACCCAGTACTTC. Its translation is CASSLSLERGEETQYF. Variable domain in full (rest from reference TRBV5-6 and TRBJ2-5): DAGVTQSPTHLIKTRGQQVTLRCSPKSGHDTVSWYQQALGQGPQFIFQYYEEEERQRGNFPDRFSGHQFPNYSSELNVNALLLGDSALYLCASSLSLERGEETQYFGPGTRLLVL.

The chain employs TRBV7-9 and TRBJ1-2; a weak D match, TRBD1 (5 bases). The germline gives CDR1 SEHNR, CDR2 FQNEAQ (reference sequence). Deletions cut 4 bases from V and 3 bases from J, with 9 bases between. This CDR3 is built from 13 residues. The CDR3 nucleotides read TGTGCCAGCAGCTACTTGACAGACTATGGCTACACCTTC. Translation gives CASSYLTDYGYTF.

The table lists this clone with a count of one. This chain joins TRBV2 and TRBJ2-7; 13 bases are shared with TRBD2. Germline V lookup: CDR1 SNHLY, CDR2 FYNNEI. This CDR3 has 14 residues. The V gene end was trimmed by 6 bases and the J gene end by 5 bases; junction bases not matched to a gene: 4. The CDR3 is CASRGLAGKDEQYF. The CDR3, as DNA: TGTGCCAGCAGGGGACTAGCGGGAAAGGACGAGCAGTACTTC.

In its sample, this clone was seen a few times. The CDR3 coding sequence is TGTGCCAGCAGTCCCCTAGCGGCAGGGTCTAATGAAAAACTGTTTTTT. Protein sequence: CASSPLAAGSNEKLFF. This chain links TRBV27 with TRBJ1-4, with D maybe TRBD1 (5 bases). The CDR3 is made up of 16 amino acids. Germline V CDR1 and CDR2: MNHEY, SMNVEV (reference sequence). Trimming shortened V by 5 bases and J by 3 bases, and 16 bases separated the two germline ends.

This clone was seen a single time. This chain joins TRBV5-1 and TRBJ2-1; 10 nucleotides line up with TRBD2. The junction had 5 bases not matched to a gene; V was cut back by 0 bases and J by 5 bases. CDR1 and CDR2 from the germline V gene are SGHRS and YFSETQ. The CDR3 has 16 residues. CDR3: CASSLGGLAGDNEQFF. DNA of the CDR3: TGCGCCAGCAGCTTGGGAGGTCTAGCGGGAGACAATGAGCAGTTCTTC.